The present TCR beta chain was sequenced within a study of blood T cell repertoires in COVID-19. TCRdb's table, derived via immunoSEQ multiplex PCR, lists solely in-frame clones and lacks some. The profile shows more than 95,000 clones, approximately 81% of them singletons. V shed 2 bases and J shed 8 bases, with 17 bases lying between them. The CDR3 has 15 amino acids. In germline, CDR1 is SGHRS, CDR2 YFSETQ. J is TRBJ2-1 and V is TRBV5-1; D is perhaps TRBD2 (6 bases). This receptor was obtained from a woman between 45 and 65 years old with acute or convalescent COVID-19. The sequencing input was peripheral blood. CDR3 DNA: TGCGCCAGCAGCTTCCGCGGGGCCAAGGTCGATGAGCAGTTCTTC. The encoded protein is CASSFRGAKVDEQFF.